This TCR beta chain was captured in a study of CD8+CD57+ T cells in acquired aplastic anemia. As for the study in general: When averaged, DNA from sorted CD4+ and CD8+ cells came to 2.5 to 4 ug.

V was clipped by 4 bases and J by 1 base, with 13 bases between them. This CDR3 spans 15 amino acids. The germline V gene encodes CDR1 LGHNA and CDR2 YSLEER. Study results and caveats: Patients and controls had CD8+ Simpson's diversity values that were not significantly distinct.

The study profiled TCR beta VDJ and CDR3 using genomic DNA as template. TCRdb reprocessed the reads with MiXCR, giving one entry per CDR3 protein. The data show 150,000 or so distinct CDR3 sequences, roughly 54% seen once. This clonotype was picked up many times. The target antigen is unknown. Sequenced patients had shown CD8+CD57+ cell expansion by flow cytometry. Every patient presented with severe acquired aplastic anemia. The chain recombines TRBV4-3 with TRBJ1-1; TRBD1 might be the D (5 bases). The receptor's source is a human donor with aplastic anemia. Specimen: sorted CD4+, CD8+, or CD8+CD57+ T cells (not recorded which) from PBMCs. The CDR3 loop reads CASSPGKASNTEAFF. CDR3 in DNA: TGCGCCAGCAGCCCAGGGAAGGCCTCGAACACTGAAGCTTTCTTT.